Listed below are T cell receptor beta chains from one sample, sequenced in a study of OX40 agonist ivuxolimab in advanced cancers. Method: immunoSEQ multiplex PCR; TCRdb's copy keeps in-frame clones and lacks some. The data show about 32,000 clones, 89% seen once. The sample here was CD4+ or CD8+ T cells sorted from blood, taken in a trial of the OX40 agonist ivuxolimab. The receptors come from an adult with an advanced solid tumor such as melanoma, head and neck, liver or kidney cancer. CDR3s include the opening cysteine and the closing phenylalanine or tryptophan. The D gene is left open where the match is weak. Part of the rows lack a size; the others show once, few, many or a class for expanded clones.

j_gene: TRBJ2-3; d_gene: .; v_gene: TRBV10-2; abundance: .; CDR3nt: TGCGCCAGCAGTCTTGTGGCTCTCAGCACAGATACGCAGTATTTT; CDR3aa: CASSLVALSTDTQYF
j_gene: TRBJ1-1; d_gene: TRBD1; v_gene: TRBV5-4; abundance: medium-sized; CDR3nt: TGTGCCAGCAGCGAAACTTCAGGGGGCCCTAACACTGAAGCTTTCTTT; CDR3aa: CASSETSGGPNTEAFF
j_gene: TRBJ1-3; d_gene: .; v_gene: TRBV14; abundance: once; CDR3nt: TGTGCCAGCAGCGTGGCCGGGATCTCTGGAAACACCATATATTTT; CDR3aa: CASSVAGISGNTIYF
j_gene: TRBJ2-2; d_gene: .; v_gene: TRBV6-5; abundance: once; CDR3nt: TGTGCCAGCGGGGTGGGTTCCGGGGAGCTGTTTTTT; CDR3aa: CASGVGSGELFF
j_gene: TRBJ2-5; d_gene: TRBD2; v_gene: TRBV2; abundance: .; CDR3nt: TGTGCCAGCAGCCCACTAGCGGGAGGGCCTGGGGAGACCCAGTACTTC; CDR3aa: CASSPLAGGPGETQYF
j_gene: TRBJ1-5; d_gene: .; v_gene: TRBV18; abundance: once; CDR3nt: TGTGCCAGCTCACCCCGACCTACAGGGACCAAACTTAGCAATCAGCCCCAGCATTTT; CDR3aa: CASSPRPTGTKLSNQPQHF
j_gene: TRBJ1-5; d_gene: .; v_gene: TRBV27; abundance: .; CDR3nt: TGTGCCAGCAGTTTAATGGGAAGTGACAATCAGCCCCAGCATTTT; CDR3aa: CASSLMGSDNQPQHF
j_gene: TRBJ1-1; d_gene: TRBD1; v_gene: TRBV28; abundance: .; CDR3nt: TGTGCCAGCTTAGTGGCCGGGACAGGGTATTCTGAAGCTTTCTTT; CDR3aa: CASLVAGTGYSEAFF
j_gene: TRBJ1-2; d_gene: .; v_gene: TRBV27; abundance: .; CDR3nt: TGTGCCAGCAGTTTACGCGCCGGCTTCTATGGCTACACCTTC; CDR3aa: CASSLRAGFYGYTF
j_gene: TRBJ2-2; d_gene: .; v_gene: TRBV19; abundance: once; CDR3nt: TGTGCCAGTAAGGAGGGCGCGAACACCGGGGAGCTGTTTTTT; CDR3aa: CASKEGANTGELFF
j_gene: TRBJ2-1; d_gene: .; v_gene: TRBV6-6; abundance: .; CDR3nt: TGTGCCAGCAGTTACGGGAACAATGAGCAGTTCTTC; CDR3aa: CASSYGNNEQFF
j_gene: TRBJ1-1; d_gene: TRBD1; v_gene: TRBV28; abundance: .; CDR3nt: TGTGCCAGCAGTTCCATAACAGGGGGATCATGGGGCACTGAAGCTTTCTTT; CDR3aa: CASSSITGGSWGTEAFF
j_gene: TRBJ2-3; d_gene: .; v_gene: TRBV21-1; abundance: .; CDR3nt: TGTGCCAGTTTTCACCGGCTTAGCACAGATACGCAGTATTTT; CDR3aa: CASFHRLSTDTQYF
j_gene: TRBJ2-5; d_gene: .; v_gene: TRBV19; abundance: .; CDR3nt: TGTGCCACTGCCCTGGACCAAGAGACCCAGTACTTC; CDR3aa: CATALDQETQYF
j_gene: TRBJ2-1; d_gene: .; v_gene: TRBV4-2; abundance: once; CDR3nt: TGTGCCAGCAGCCAAGGTAATAGTTGGTCCTACAATGAGCAGTTCTTC; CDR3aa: CASSQGNSWSYNEQFF
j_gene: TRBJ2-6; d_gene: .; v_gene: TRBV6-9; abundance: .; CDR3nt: TGTGCCAGCAGACAAAGTCGGGCCAACGTCCTGACTTTC; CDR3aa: CASRQSRANVLTF
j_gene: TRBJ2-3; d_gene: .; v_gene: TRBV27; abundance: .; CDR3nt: TGTGCCAGCAGTTTAGTGGGGGGATACGTCGCAGATACGCAGTATTTT; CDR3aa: CASSLVGGYVADTQYF
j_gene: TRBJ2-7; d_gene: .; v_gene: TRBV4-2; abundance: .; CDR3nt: TGTGCCAGCAGCCAAGCGAGTGGGGCCTACGAGCAGTACTTC; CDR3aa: CASSQASGAYEQYF
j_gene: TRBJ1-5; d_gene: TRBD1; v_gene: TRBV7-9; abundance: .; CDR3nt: TGTGCCAGCAGCTGGGACAGGGGGGATCAGCCCCAGCATTTT; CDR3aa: CASSWDRGDQPQHF
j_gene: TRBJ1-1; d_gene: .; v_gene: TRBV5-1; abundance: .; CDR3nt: TGCGCCAGCAGCTTCCCAGGGGAGGACACTGAAGCTTTCTTT; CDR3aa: CASSFPGEDTEAFF
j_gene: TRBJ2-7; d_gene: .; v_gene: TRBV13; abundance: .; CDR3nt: TGTGCCAGCGGCATTGGGGGCTCCTACGAGCAGTACTTC; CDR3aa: CASGIGGSYEQYF
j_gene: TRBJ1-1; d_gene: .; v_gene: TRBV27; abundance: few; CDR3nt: TGTGCCAGCAGTTCTCTCACTGAAGCTTTCTTT; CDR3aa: CASSSLTEAFF
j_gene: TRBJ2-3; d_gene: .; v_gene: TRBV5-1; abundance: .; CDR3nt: TGCGCCAGCAGCTTGGCCGGGACTTCGCTGACAGATACGCAGTATTTT; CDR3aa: CASSLAGTSLTDTQYF
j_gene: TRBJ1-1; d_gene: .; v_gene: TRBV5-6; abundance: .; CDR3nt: TGTGCCAGCAGCTTGGATCTCAGTGAAGCTTTCTTT; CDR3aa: CASSLDLSEAFF
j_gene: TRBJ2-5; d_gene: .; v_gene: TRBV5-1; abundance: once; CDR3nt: TGCGCCAGCAGCTTGCGACGGGTACAAGAGACCCAGTACTTC; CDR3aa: CASSLRRVQETQYF
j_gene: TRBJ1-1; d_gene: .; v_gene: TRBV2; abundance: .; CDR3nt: TGTGCCAGCAGTGAGTCCAGGGGTCACCCCCCTGAAGCTTTCTTT; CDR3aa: CASSESRGHPPEAFF
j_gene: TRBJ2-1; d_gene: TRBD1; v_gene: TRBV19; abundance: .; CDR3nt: TGTGCCAGTAGTATAGCTTACAGGGGCGGTAATGAGCAGTTCTTC; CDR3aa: CASSIAYRGGNEQFF
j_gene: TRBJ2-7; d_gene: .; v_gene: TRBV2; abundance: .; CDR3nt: TGTGCCAGTATACCTAGGGGGACCTACGAGCAGTACTTC; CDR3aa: CASIPRGTYEQYF
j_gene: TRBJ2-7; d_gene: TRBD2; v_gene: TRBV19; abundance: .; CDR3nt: TGTGCCAGTAGTATACGACTAGCGGGAGGGCCATTAGATTCCTACGAGCAGTACTTC; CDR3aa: CASSIRLAGGPLDSYEQYF
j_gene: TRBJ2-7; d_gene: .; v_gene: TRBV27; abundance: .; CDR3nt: TGTGCCAGCAGTTTATTCGGGGGAGCCTACGAGCAGTACTTC; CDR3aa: CASSLFGGAYEQYF
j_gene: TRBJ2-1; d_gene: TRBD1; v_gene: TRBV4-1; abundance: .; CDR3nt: TGCGCCAGCAGCCAAGAGCCTATAGGGGGCGGGCGATACAATGAGCAGTTCTTC; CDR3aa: CASSQEPIGGGRYNEQFF
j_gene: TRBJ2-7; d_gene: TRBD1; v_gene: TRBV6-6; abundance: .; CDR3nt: TGTGCCAGCAGTCCCGACAGGGGGCTCTCCTACGAGCAGTACTTC; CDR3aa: CASSPDRGLSYEQYF
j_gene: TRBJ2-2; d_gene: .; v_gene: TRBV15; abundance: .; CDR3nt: TGTGCCACCAGCCGATCGGATAAGCTGTTTTTT; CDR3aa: CATSRSDKLFF
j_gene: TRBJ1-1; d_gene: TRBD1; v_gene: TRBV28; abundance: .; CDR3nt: TGTGCCAGCAGCTGGACAGGGTTCACTGAAGCTTTCTTT; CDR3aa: CASSWTGFTEAFF
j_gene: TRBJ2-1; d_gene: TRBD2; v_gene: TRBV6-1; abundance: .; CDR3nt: TGTGCCAGCAGCGAATCTCTAGCGGGGGGGCCTTATGAGCAGTTCTTC; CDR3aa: CASSESLAGGPYEQFF
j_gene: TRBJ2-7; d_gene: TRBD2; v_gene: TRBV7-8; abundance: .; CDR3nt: TGTGCCAGCAGCTTCAGACTAAGCGGGGGGGCCTACGAGCAGTACTTC; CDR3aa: CASSFRLSGGAYEQYF
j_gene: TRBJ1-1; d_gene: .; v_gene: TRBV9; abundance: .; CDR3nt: TGTGCCAGCAGCGTAGAGGGAGGGAACACTGAAGCTTTCTTT; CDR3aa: CASSVEGGNTEAFF
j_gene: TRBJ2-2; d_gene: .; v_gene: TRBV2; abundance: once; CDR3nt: TGTGCCAGCAGCGTCACCGGGGAGCTGTTTTTT; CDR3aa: CASSVTGELFF
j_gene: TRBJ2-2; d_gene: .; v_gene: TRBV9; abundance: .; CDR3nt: TGTGCCAGCAGCGCTTCGGTCGGGGAGCTGTTTTTT; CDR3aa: CASSASVGELFF
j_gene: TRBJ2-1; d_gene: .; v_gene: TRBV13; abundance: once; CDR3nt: TGTGCCAGCGAGCGGTACAATGAGCAGTTCTTC; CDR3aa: CASERYNEQFF
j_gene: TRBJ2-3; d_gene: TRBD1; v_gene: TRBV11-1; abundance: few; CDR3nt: TGTGCCAGCAGCCCGGCAGGGGGCAAAGATACGCAGTATTTT; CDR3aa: CASSPAGGKDTQYF
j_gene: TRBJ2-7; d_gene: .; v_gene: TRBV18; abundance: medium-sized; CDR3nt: TGTGCCAGCTCACCAATGGGGGGCACCACCTACGAGCAGTACTTC; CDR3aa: CASSPMGGTTYEQYF